This T cell receptor (beta chain) is from a study of memory CD4+ T cells and cytomegalovirus serostatus. Study overall: Donors were healthy Belgian adults, fewer than ten CMV seropositive and around 24 seronegative.

Study-level points and caveats: A US-trained random forest predicted CMV serostatus with median AUC roughly 0.9.

Trimming took 0 bases from V and 7 from J, leaving 20 bases between them. Germline lookup yields CDR1 SGHRS and CDR2 YFSETQ. The CDR3 totals 16 residues. Single viable CD3+CD4+CD8-CD45RO+ cells were sorted as the memory CD4+ T cells. Donors' CMV status reflects serum IgG against pp150, pp28, p38, p52. TCRdb's copy holds only in-frame clones and misses some; the assay was immunoSEQ multiplex PCR. Of almost 55,000 clones in the sample, just over 75% were seen once. Note on this clone: The antigen is undetermined.

The chain couples TRBV5-1 to TRBJ2-7; a weak D match, TRBD1 (5 bases). The material sequenced was memory CD4+ T cells from blood. The TCR sequence derives from an adult in good health and CMV-seronegative. DNA of the CDR3: TGCGCCAGCAGCTTGGGAGGTTTACAGGCAAGGGAAGAGCAGTACTTC. Amino acid sequence: CASSLGGLQAREEQYF.